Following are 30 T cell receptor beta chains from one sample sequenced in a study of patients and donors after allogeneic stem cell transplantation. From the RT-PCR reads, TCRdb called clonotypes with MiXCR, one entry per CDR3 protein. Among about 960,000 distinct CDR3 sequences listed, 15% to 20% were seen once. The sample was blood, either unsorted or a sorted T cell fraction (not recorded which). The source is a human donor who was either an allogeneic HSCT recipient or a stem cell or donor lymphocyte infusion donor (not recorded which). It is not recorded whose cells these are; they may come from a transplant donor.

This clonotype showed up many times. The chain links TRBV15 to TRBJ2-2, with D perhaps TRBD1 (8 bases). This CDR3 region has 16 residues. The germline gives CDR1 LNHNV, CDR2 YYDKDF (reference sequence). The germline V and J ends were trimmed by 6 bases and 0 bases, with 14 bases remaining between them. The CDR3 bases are TGTGCCACCAGTGCAGCGGGACAGGCGAACACCGGGGAGCTGTTTTTT. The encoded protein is CATSAAGQANTGELFF.

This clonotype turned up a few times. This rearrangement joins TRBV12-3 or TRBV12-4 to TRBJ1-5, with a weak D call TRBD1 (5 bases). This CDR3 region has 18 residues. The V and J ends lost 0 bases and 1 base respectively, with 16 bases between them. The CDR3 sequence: CASSLASGTLISNQPQHF. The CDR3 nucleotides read TGTGCCAGCAGTTTAGCTTCCGGGACCCTGATCAGCAATCAGCCCCAGCATTTT.

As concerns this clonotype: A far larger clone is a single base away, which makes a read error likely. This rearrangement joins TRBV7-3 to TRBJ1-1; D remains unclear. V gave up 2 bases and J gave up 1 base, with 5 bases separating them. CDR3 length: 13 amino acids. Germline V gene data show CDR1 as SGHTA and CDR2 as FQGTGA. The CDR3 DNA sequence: TGTGCCAGCAGCTTACAGAGGAACACTGAAGCTTTCTTT. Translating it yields CASSLQRNTEAFF.

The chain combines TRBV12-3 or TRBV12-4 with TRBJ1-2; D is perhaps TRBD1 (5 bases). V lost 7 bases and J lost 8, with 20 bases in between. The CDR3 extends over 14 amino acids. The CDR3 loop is CASTLRRAGRGYTF. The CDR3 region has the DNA TGTGCCAGCACCCTTCGTAGGGCAGGGCGCGGCTACACCTTC.

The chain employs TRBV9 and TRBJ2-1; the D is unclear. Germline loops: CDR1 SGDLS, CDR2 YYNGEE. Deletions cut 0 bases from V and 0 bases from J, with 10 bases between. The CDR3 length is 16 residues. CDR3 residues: CASSVEVGNSYNEQFF. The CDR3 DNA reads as TGTGCCAGCAGCGTAGAGGTGGGGAACTCCTACAATGAGCAGTTCTTC.

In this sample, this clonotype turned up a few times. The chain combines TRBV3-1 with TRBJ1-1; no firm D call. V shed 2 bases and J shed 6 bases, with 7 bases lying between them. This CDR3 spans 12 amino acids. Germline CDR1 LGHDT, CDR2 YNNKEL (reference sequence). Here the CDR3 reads CASSQHFSEAFF. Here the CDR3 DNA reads TGTGCCAGCAGCCAACACTTCTCTGAAGCTTTCTTT.

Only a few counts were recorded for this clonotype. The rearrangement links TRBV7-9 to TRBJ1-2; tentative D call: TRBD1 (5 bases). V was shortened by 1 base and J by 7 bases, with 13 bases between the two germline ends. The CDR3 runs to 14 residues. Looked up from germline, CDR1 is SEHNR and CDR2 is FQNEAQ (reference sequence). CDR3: CASSLVGPQSGYTF. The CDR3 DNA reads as TGTGCCAGCAGCTTAGTGGGGCCCCAAAGTGGCTACACCTTC.

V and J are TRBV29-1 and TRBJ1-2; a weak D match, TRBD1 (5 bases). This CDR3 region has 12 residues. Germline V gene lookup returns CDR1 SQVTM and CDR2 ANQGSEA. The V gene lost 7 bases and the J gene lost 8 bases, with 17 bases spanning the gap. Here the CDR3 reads CSDDSDSSGYTF. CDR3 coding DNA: TGCAGCGATGATAGCGACAGTTCCGGCTACACCTTC. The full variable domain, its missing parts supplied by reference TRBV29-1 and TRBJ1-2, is SAVISQKPSRDICQRGTSLTIQCQVDSQVTMMFWYRQQPGQSLTLIATANQGSEATYESGFVIDKFPISRPNLTFSTLTVSNMSPEDSSIYLCSDDSDSSGYTFGSGTRLTVV.

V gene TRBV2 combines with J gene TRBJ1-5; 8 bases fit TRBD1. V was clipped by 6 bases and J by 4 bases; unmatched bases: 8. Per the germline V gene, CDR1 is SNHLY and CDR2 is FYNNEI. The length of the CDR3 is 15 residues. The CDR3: CASSPSRTGNQPQHF. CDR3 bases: TGTGCCAGCAGCCCCTCCCGGACAGGGAATCAGCCCCAGCATTTT.

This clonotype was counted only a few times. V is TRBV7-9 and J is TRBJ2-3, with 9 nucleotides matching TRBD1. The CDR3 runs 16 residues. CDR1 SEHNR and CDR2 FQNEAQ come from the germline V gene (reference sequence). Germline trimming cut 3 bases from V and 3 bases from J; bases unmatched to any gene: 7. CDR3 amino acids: CASSFRDRDPTDTQYF. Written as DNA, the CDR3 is TGTGCCAGCAGCTTCCGGGACAGGGACCCAACAGATACGCAGTATTTT.

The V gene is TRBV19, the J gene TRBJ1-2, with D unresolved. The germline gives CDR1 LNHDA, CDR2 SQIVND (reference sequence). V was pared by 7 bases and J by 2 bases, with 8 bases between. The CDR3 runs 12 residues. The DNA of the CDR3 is TGTGCCAGTAACGGGCGGAACTATGGCTACACCTTC. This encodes CASNGRNYGYTF.

The CDR3 loop is CASRAAKAGELFF. The CDR3 DNA reads as TGTGCCAGCAGAGCGGCCAAGGCCGGGGAGCTGTTTTTT. The chain employs TRBV6-1 and TRBJ2-2; possibly TRBD2 for D (5 bases). V was clipped by 6 bases and J by 6 bases, with 11 bases between them. The CDR3 sequence is 13 residues long. CDR1 is MNHNS, CDR2 SASEGT, per germline.

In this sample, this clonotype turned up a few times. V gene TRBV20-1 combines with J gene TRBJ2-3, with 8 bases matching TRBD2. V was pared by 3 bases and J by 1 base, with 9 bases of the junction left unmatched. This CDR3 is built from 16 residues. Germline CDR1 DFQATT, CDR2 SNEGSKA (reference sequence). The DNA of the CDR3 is TGCAGTGCTAGGACGGATGGTAGCGGGGGCACAGATACGCAGTATTTT. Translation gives CSARTDGSGGTDTQYF.

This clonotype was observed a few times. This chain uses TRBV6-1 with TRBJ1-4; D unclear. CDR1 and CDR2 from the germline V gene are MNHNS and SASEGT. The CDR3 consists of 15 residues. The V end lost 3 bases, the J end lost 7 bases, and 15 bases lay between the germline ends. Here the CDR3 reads CASSDEAGLGEKLFF. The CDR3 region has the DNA TGTGCCAGCAGTGACGAGGCGGGCCTAGGTGAAAAACTGTTTTTT.

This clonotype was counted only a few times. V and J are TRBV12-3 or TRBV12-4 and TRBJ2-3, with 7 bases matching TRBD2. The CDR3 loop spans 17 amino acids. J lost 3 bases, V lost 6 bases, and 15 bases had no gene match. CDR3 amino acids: CASSPARGGRETDTQYF. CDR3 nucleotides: TGTGCCAGCAGCCCCGCCCGGGGAGGGAGAGAGACAGATACGCAGTATTTT.

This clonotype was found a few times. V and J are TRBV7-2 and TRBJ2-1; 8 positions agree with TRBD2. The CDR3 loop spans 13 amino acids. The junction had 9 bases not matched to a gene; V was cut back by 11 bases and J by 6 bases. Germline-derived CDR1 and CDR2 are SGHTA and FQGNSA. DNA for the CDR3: TGTGCCGGGAGAGTGGCGGGAGGCAATGAGCAGTTCTTC. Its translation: CAGRVAGGNEQFF.

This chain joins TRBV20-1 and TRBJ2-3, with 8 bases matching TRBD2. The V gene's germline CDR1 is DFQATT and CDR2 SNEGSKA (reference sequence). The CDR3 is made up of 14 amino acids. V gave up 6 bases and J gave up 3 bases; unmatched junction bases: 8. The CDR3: CSARRTSKTDTQYF. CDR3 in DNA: TGCAGTGCAAGGCGGACTAGCAAGACAGATACGCAGTATTTT.

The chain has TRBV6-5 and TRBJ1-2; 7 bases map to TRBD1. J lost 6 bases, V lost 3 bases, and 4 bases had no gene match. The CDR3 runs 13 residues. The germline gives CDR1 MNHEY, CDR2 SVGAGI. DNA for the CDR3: TGTGCCAGCAGTTATATAGGGGGCGATGGCTACACCTTC. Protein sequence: CASSYIGGDGYTF.

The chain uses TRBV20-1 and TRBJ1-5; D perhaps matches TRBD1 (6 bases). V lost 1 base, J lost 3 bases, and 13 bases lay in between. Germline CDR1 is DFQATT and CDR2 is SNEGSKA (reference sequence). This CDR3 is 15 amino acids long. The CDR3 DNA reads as TGCAGTGCTAGAGTTGGGGGCGTCCCCAATCAGCCCCAGCATTTT. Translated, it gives CSARVGGVPNQPQHF.

CDR3 in DNA: TGCAGTGCTAGAGAGGTTAAGACCGACACAGATACGCAGTATTTT. Translating gives CSAREVKTDTDTQYF. V and J are TRBV20-1 and TRBJ2-3; D is ambiguous. The V gene's germline CDR1 is DFQATT and CDR2 SNEGSKA (reference sequence). The V gene lost 0 bases and the J gene lost 2 bases, with 12 bases spanning the gap. The CDR3 has 15 residues.

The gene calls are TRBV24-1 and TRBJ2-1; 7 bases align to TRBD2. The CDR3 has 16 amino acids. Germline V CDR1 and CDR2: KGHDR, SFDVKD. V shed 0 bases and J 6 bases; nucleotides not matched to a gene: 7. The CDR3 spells CATSDLSGRALNEQFF. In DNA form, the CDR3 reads TGTGCCACCAGTGATTTGTCGGGGAGGGCCCTCAATGAGCAGTTCTTC.

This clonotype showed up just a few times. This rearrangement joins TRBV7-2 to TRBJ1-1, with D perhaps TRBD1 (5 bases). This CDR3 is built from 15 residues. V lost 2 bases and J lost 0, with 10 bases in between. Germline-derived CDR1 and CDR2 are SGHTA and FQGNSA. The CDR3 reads CASSLIGALNTEAFF. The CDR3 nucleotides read TGTGCCAGCAGCTTAATCGGGGCCCTGAACACTGAAGCTTTCTTT.

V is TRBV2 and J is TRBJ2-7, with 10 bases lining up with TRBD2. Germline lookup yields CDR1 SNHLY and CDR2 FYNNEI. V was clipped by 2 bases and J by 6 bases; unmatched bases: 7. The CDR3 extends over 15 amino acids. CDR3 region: CASSESLLAGSEQYF. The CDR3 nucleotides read TGTGCCAGCAGTGAAAGTTTACTAGCGGGGTCCGAGCAGTACTTC. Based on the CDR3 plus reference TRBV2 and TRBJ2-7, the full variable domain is EPEVTQTPSHQVTQMGQEVILRCVPISNHLYFYWYRQILGQKVEFLVSFYNNEISEKSEIFDDQFSVERPDGSNFTLKIRSTKLEDSAMYFCASSESLLAGSEQYFGPGTRLTVT.

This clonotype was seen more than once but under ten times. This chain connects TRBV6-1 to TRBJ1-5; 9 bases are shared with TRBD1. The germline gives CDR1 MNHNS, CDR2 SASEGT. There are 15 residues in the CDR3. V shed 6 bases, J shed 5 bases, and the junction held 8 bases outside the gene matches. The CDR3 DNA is TGTGCCAGCAGCTCAGGGTGGACAGGGGATCAGCCCCAGCATTTT. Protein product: CASSSGWTGDQPQHF.

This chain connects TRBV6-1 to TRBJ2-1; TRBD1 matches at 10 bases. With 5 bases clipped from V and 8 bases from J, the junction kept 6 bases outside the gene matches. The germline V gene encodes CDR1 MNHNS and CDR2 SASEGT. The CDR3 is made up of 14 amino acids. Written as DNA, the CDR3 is TGTGCCAGCAGTCGTACAGGGACAGGGGATGAGCAGTTCTTC. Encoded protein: CASSRTGTGDEQFF.

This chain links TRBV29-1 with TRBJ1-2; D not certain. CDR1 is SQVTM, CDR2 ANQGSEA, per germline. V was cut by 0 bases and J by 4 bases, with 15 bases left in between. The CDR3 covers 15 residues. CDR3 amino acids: CSVEDRADPPYGYTF. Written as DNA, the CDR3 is TGCAGCGTTGAAGATCGGGCAGACCCCCCCTATGGCTACACCTTC.

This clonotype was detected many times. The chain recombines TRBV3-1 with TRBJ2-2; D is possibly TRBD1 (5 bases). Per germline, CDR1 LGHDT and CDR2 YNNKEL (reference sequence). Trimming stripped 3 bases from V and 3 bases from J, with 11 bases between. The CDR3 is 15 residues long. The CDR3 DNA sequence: TGTGCCAGCAGCCACCTCGGACACTACACCGGGGAGCTGTTTTTT. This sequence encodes CASSHLGHYTGELFF.

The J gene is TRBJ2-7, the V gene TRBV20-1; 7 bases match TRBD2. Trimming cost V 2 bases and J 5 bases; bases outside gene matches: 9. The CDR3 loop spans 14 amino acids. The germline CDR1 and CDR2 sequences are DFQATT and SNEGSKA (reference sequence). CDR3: CSARSRLAGHEQYF. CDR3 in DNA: TGCAGTGCTAGATCCCGACTAGCTGGCCACGAGCAGTACTTC.

CDR3 loop: CASSVDGTGKETQYF. In DNA, the CDR3 is TGTGCCAGCAGCGTAGATGGTACAGGGAAAGAGACCCAGTACTTC. The chain is built from TRBV9 and TRBJ2-5; maybe TRBD1 (6 bases). V lost 0 bases, J lost 3 bases, and 12 bases lay in between. The CDR3 sequence is 15 residues long. Germline CDR1 SGDLS, CDR2 YYNGEE. The whole variable domain, remainder taken from reference TRBV9 and TRBJ2-5, is DSGVTQTPKHLITATGQRVTLRCSPRSGDLSVYWYQQSLDQGLQFLIQYYNGEERAKGNILERFSAQQFPDLHSELNLSSLELGDSALYFCASSVDGTGKETQYFGPGTRLLVL.

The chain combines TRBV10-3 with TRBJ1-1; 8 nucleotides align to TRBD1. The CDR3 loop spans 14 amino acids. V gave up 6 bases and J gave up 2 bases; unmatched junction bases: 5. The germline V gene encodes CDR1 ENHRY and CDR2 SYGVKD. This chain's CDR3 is CAIRLDRGNTEAFF. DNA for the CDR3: TGTGCCATCAGGCTCGACAGGGGAAACACTGAAGCTTTCTTT.